The 28 T cell receptor beta chains in this list originate from one sample, sequenced in a study of blood T cells in healthy people across ages (dated by TCRdb to about 2015). Libraries were made using 5' RACE. This sample was sequenced with an Illumina HiSeq 2500. A second PCR of roughly 6 to 12 cycles was run with a J-beta primer mix and a sample-barcoded 5' primer. In-frame beta chains were kept once TCRdb had trimmed the public reads at Q25 with fastp and called clones with MiXCR. Each record represents a unique CDR3 protein, reported with the most common genes and DNA among its rows. The sample data list hundreds of thousands of distinct CDR3 sequences, and approximately 53% of these were observed just once. The top ten hold around 24% of the sample. Sample: blood. The receptors were gathered from a man in his forties in good health.

The V gene is TRBV6-1, the J gene TRBJ2-7; tentatively, D is TRBD1 (6 bases). CDR1 and CDR2 from the germline V gene are MNHNS and SASEGT. This CDR3 is 15 amino acids long. The V end was cut by 7 bases, the J end by 13 bases, with 29 bases between. This chain's CDR3 is CASTRSGVEQETQYF. The DNA of the CDR3 is TGTGCCAGCACCAGGTCAGGGGTGGAGCAAGAGACCCAATACTTC.

The chain has TRBV6-5 and TRBJ1-6, with 7 nucleotides matching TRBD1. Germline CDR1 is MNHEY and CDR2 is SVGAGI. This CDR3 has 15 amino acids. V was pared by 6 bases and J by 3 bases, with 5 bases of the junction left unmatched. The DNA for the CDR3 is TGTGCCAGCAGCGCCGGGGACAGCTATAATTCACCCCTCCACTTT. Translation: CASSAGDSYNSPLHF.

The chain employs TRBV7-2 and TRBJ2-7, with TRBD1 identical over 7 bases. V lost 4 bases to trimming and J lost 2 bases; unmatched junction nucleotides: 5. The germline gives CDR1 SGHTA, CDR2 FQGNSA. There are 14 residues in the CDR3. The CDR3 DNA is TGTGCCAGCAGCTCCCCCGGGACAGCCTACGAGCAGTACTTC. This sequence encodes CASSSPGTAYEQYF.

With regard to this clonotype: The junction and the germline gene differ at one end; a read error may be behind it. This chain connects TRBV7-7 to TRBJ2-5; the D call may be TRBD1 or TRBD2 (6 bases each). The CDR3 has 15 residues. From germline, CDR1 is SSHAT and CDR2 FNYEAQ (reference sequence). CDR3: CASSLDGGGGETQYF. The CDR3 coding sequence is TGTGCTAGCAGCTTAGATGGTGGAGGGGGAGAGACCCAGTACTTC.

CDR3 sequence (DNA): TGTGCCAGCAGCCCCCTCGGAGTATCGAGTGAAGCTTTCTTT. It specifies CASSPLGVSSEAFF. This chain uses TRBV28 with TRBJ1-1, with D unresolved. This CDR3 region has 14 residues. Germline V gene sequence: CDR1 MDHEN, CDR2 SYDVKM. With 6 bases removed from V and 7 bases from J, the gap between germline ends came to 18 bases.

This clonotype was detected only once. Possible read error: a much larger clone is one base away. The CDR3 nucleotides read TGCAGTGCTAGGTGGAGGAGTGAGGACAATGAGCAGTACTTC. This gives the protein CSARWRSEDNEQYF. This chain joins TRBV20-1 and TRBJ2-5; either TRBD1 or TRBD2 may supply D (5 bases each). Germline V gene data show CDR1 as DFQATT and CDR2 as SNEGSKA (reference sequence). CDR3 length: 14 amino acids. V lost 3 bases and J 11 bases, leaving 22 bases between the germline ends.

This clonotype has more than one count but fewer than ten. V usage is TRBV7-9 and J usage is TRBJ2-5; 10 nucleotides match TRBD1. The CDR3 runs to 20 residues. V was clipped by 4 bases and J by 5 bases; unmatched bases: 22. CDR1 SEHNR and CDR2 FQNEAQ come from the germline V gene (reference sequence). CDR3 loop: CASSSLSTDLWTGGVETQYF. The CDR3 DNA reads TGTGCCAGCAGCTCCCTCTCTACCGATCTTTGGACAGGGGGAGTCGAGACCCAGTACTTC. The full variable domain, rest sourced from reference TRBV7-9 and TRBJ2-5, is DTGVSQNPRHKITKRGQNVTFRCDPISEHNRLYWYRQTLGQGPEFLTYFQNEAQLEKSRLLSDRFSAERPKGSFSTLEIQRTEQGDSAMYLCASSSLSTDLWTGGVETQYFGPGTRLLVL.

As DNA, the CDR3 is TGCAGTGCTAGAGCTCGCGTGAGCGGGAACTACAATGAGCAGTTCTTC. Translation: CSARARVSGNYNEQFF. V is TRBV20-1 and J is TRBJ2-1, with 7 bases that match TRBD2. The CDR3 consists of 16 residues. The V and J ends lost 1 base and 3 bases, in that order; junction bases with no gene match: 9. The germline V gene has CDR1 DFQATT and CDR2 SNEGSKA (reference sequence).

Ten or more counts support this clonotype. CDR3 region: CASSRDLSTGELFF. In DNA, the CDR3 is TGTGCCAGCAGTCGGGACTTATCGACCGGGGAGCTGTTTTTT. This chain connects TRBV2 to TRBJ2-2; a weak D match, TRBD2 (6 bases). The CDR3 has 14 amino acids. CDR1 and CDR2 from the germline V gene are SNHLY and FYNNEI. V dropped 5 bases and J dropped 5 bases, with 12 bases sitting between them. The variable domain in full, with the rest retrieved from reference TRBV2 and TRBJ2-2, is EPEVTQTPSHQVTQMGQEVILRCVPISNHLYFYWYRQILGQKVEFLVSFYNNEISEKSEIFDDQFSVERPDGSNFTLKIRSTKLEDSAMYFCASSRDLSTGELFFGEGSRLTVL.

The V call is TRBV28, the J call TRBJ2-7; 9 bases map to TRBD1. The V and J ends lost 4 bases and 3 bases, in that order; junction bases with no gene match: 10. Germline assignment: CDR1 MDHEN and CDR2 SYDVKM. The length of the CDR3 is 16 residues. CDR3 in DNA: TGTGCCAGCAGTTCCATTACCGGGACAGGGTTCTACGAGCAGTACTTC. Translating it yields CASSSITGTGFYEQYF.

This rearrangement joins TRBV14 to TRBJ1-6, with D possibly matching TRBD1 (5 bases). CDR1 and CDR2 (germline): SGHDN, FVKESK. The CDR3 extends over 19 amino acids. The V end was cut by 1 base, the J end by 0 bases, with 16 bases between. The CDR3 DNA reads as TGTGCCAGCAGCCAAGTGGCCCGGGACGCCGACTCCTATAATTCACCCCTCCACTTT. It specifies CASSQVARDADSYNSPLHF.

In this sample, this clonotype turned up a few times. CDR3 DNA: TGTGCCAGCAGCCAGCCGGGACAGAGCACTAACTATGGCTACACCTTC. This gives the protein CASSQPGQSTNYGYTF. The genes are TRBV4-2 and TRBJ1-2; TRBD1 aligns across 7 bases. The CDR3 is 16 amino acids. Unmatched junction bases numbered 7, after V lost 3 bases and J lost 0 bases. Looked up from germline, CDR1 is LGHNA and CDR2 is YNFKEQ.

This sequence joins TRBV7-2 and TRBJ2-2; no firm D call. Germline CDR1 SGHTA, CDR2 FQGNSA. V lost 5 bases, J lost 8 bases, and 3 bases lay in between. The CDR3 sequence is 10 residues long. CDR3 bases: TGTGCCAGCAGCGCAGGGGAGCTGTTTTTT. This gives the protein CASSAGELFF.

This chain links TRBV7-3 with TRBJ2-1; 8 bases fit TRBD1. Trimming removed 5 bases from V and 2 bases from J; junction bases left unmatched: 5. Per germline, CDR1 SGHTA and CDR2 FQGTGA. CDR3 length: 15 amino acids. The CDR3 nucleotides read TGTGCCAGCAGCCGGACAGGGAGGACCTACAATGAGCAGTTCTTC. It codes for CASSRTGRTYNEQFF.

The chain carries TRBV28 and TRBJ2-7, with a possible D match to TRBD1 (6 bases). V was clipped by 4 bases and J by 3 bases, with 16 bases between them. Germline V gene lookup returns CDR1 MDHEN and CDR2 SYDVKM. The CDR3 sequence is 15 residues long. The DNA of the CDR3 is TGTGCCAGCAGTTCCCCGGGACAACTTAACTACGAGCAGTACTTC. Translated, it gives CASSSPGQLNYEQYF.

Worth noting for this clonotype: One end of the junction fails to match germline, which may point to a read error. The CDR3 is CNVEVADRPSYEQYF. The CDR3, as DNA: TGCAACGTTGAAGTTGCGGACAGGCCTTCCTACGAGCAGTACTTC. This chain joins TRBV29-1 and TRBJ2-7, with 7 nucleotides matching TRBD1. Germline-derived CDR1 and CDR2 are SQVTM and ANQGSEA. This CDR3 has 15 residues.

This clonotype was seen a few times. The chain has TRBV5-1 and TRBJ2-5; perhaps TRBD2 as D (6 bases). The J call may not be correct, given that the DNA end is closer to TRBJ2-7. The germline V gene encodes CDR1 SGHRS and CDR2 YFSETQ. The CDR3 sequence is 14 residues long. As DNA, the CDR3 is TGCGCCAGCAGGGTTAGCGGAGGGGAGTACGAGCAGTACTTC. Translated: CASRVSGGEYEQYF.

This chain links TRBV7-8 with TRBJ1-6; D is undetermined. Germline values: CDR1 SGHVS, CDR2 FQNEAQ. Trimming stripped 0 bases from V and 7 bases from J, with 10 bases between. This CDR3 is 15 amino acids long. The CDR3 spells CASSLALKPNSPLHF. CDR3 coding DNA: TGTGCCAGCAGCTTAGCGCTGAAGCCAAATTCACCCCTCCACTTT. Full variable domain (rest looked up from reference TRBV7-8 and TRBJ1-6): GAGVSQSPRYKVAKRGQDVALRCDPISGHVSLFWYQQALGQGPEFLTYFQNEAQLDKSGLPSDRFFAERPEGSVSTLKIQRTQQEDSAVYLCASSLALKPNSPLHFGNGTRLTVT.

V gene TRBV2 combines with J gene TRBJ2-7, with 10 bases identical to TRBD1. CDR1 and CDR2 from the germline V gene are SNHLY and FYNNEI. The CDR3 loop spans 15 amino acids. V was clipped by 2 bases and J by 3 bases; unmatched bases: 4. In DNA form, the CDR3 reads TGTGCCAGCAGTGAATATGGGGACAGGGGCTACGAGCAGTACTTC. Translating it yields CASSEYGDRGYEQYF.

Only a few counts were recorded for this clonotype. The chain recombines TRBV5-1 with TRBJ2-1; the match to TRBD2 covers 10 bases. The CDR3 runs 18 residues. Trimming took 3 bases from V and 0 from J; bases not matched to a gene: 9. Germline V gives CDR1 SGHRS, CDR2 YFSETQ. For the CDR3, the DNA is TGCGCCAGCAGCTCGGGACTAGCGCCAACACCCTCCTACAATGAGCAGTTCTTC. Translated, it gives CASSSGLAPTPSYNEQFF.

The chain joins TRBV19 to TRBJ1-6; D is unclear. The CDR3 spans 13 residues. CDR1 LNHDA and CDR2 SQIVND come from the germline V gene (reference sequence). V lost 0 bases and J 7 bases, leaving 4 bases between the germline ends. The CDR3 DNA reads as TGTGCCAGTAGTATAGATTTCAATTCACCCCTCCACTTT. It yields the protein CASSIDFNSPLHF.

The chain carries TRBV2 and TRBJ2-7, with D unresolved. The V and J ends lost 6 bases and 2 bases respectively, with 14 bases between them. The CDR3 covers 14 residues. Germline V gene sequence: CDR1 SNHLY, CDR2 FYNNEI. For the CDR3, the DNA is TGTGCCAGCAGGCCCACAGATAACACCTACGAGCAGTACTTC. Encoded protein: CASRPTDNTYEQYF.

This chain uses TRBV7-3 with TRBJ1-4, with D unclear. This CDR3 has 14 amino acids. The ends were cut back, 5 bases at V and 4 bases at J, with 11 bases in the middle. Germline assignment: CDR1 SGHTA and CDR2 FQGTGA. CDR3 sequence: CASSPPPGNEKLFF. CDR3 DNA sequence: TGTGCCAGCAGCCCCCCCCCGGGTAATGAAAAACTGTTTTTT.

This rearrangement joins TRBV13 to TRBJ2-6; D remains unclear. This CDR3 is 16 amino acids long. Trimming took 3 bases from V and 4 from J, leaving 13 bases between them. Per germline, CDR1 PRHDT and CDR2 FYEKMQ (reference sequence). CDR3 in amino acids: CASSFDMASGANVLTF. The CDR3 DNA is TGTGCCAGCAGCTTTGATATGGCGTCAGGGGCCAACGTCCTGACTTTC.

This clonotype was seen only a few times. The gene calls are TRBV5-1 and TRBJ2-3; TRBD1 agrees at 7 bases. Germline V CDR1 and CDR2: SGHRS, YFSETQ. The CDR3 is 15 amino acids. V was pared by 5 bases and J by 6 bases, with 12 bases of the junction left unmatched. CDR3: CASRRDPDRIDTQYF. In nucleotides, the CDR3 is TGCGCCAGCAGACGAGATCCGGACAGGATTGATACGCAGTATTTT.

The chain uses TRBV5-1 and TRBJ2-7; D may correspond to TRBD1 or TRBD2 (5 bases each). With the DNA end fitting TRBJ2-5 better, the J assignment may be wrong. Germline V gene data show CDR1 as SGHRS and CDR2 as YFSETQ. CDR3 length equals 15 residues. CDR3 sequence reads: CASSSDPGPPETQYF. CDR3 DNA sequence: TGCGCCAGCAGCTCAGACCCGGGACCCCCAGAGACCCAGTACTTC.

This clonotype was observed a few times. The V gene is TRBV12-3 or TRBV12-4, the J gene TRBJ1-2, with 7 bases lining up with TRBD1. The CDR3 is 12 residues long. J gave up 6 bases and V 7 bases, and 5 bases lay outside the gene matches. The CDR3 spells CASTLTGNGYTF. The DNA for the CDR3 is TGTGCCAGCACTCTGACAGGGAATGGCTACACCTTC.

The rearrangement joins TRBV5-1 to TRBJ2-7, with D perhaps being TRBD1 or TRBD2 (7 bases each). The J call is uncertain, as TRBJ2-1 better fits the DNA end. Germline CDR1 SGHRS, CDR2 YFSETQ. There are 18 residues in the CDR3. In DNA form, the CDR3 reads TGCGCCAGCAGCTTGTATATCCCAGGGGGGACTACCAACAATGAGCAGTTCTTC. It translates to CASSLYIPGGTTNNEQFF.